The 11 T cell receptor beta chains below were found in one sample sequenced in a study of blood T cell repertoires in COVID-19. This table comes from immunoSEQ multiplex PCR, and its TCRdb copy is limited to in-frame clones, with some not included. Among roughly 90,000 clones listed, approximately 83% were seen once. Specimen: peripheral blood. The receptors were gathered from a woman aged 80 or older with active or convalescent COVID-19.

In nucleotides, the CDR3 is TGCAGTGCTAGTATTACAGCCTCTGGAAACACCATATATTTT. It specifies CSASITASGNTIYF. The chain joins TRBV20-1 to TRBJ1-3; no clear D gene. The length of the CDR3 is 14 residues. Germline V gene data show CDR1 as DFQATT and CDR2 as SNEGSKA (reference sequence). V was pared by 3 bases and J by 0 bases, with 9 bases between.

The CDR3 region has the DNA TGTGCCACCAGTGATTCCGGGACAGGGTATGGCTACACCTTC. It is translated as CATSDSGTGYGYTF. The V and J genes are TRBV24-1 and TRBJ1-2; 9 bases are shared with TRBD1. Germline V gene lookup returns CDR1 KGHDR and CDR2 SFDVKD. CDR3 length equals 14 residues. Trimming at V came to 2 bases and at J to 5 bases, leaving 2 bases not matched to a gene.

This chain uses TRBV5-1 with TRBJ2-5; no reliable D call. This CDR3 spans 14 amino acids. V was cut by 6 bases and J by 5 bases, with 17 bases left in between. CDR1 is SGHRS, CDR2 YFSETQ, per germline. The CDR3 protein is CASTKGHLGETQYF. CDR3 sequence (DNA): TGCGCCAGCACCAAAGGTCACCTGGGCGAGACCCAGTACTTC.

The chain uses TRBV3-1 (or the pseudogene TRBV3-2) and TRBJ1-1, with a weak D call TRBD1 (6 bases). With 1 base removed from V and 9 bases from J, the gap between germline ends came to 12 bases. The germline CDR1 and CDR2 sequences are LGHDT and YNNKEL (reference sequence). This CDR3 contains 13 residues. Here the CDR3 DNA reads TGTGCCAGCAGCCAAGTACAGGGAGTGAAAGCTTTCTTT. This encodes CASSQVQGVKAFF.

The chain is built from TRBV10-1 and TRBJ1-4, with D tentatively TRBD1 (5 bases). Looked up from germline, CDR1 is WNHNN and CDR2 is SYGVQD (reference sequence). The CDR3 has 15 amino acids. V lost 0 bases, J lost 8 bases, and 13 bases lay in between. The CDR3 spells CASSESAPPGEKLFF. The CDR3 nucleotides are TGCGCCAGCAGTGAGTCGGCCCCCCCAGGGGAAAAACTGTTTTTT.

The chain couples TRBV11-2 to TRBJ2-5, with TRBD2 matching over 13 bases. The germline CDR1 and CDR2 sequences are SGHAT and FQNNGV. The CDR3 runs to 16 residues. V gave up 1 base and J gave up 5 bases; unmatched junction bases: 4. The CDR3 nucleotides are TGTGCCAGCAGCTTAGGTGGACTAGCGGGAGTTGAGACCCAGTACTTC. Protein: CASSLGGLAGVETQYF. Using reference TRBV11-2 and TRBJ2-5 for the parts outside the CDR3, the full variable domain is EAGVAQSPRYKIIEKRQSVAFWCNPISGHATLYWYQQILGQGPKLLIQFQNNGVVDDSQLPKDRFSAERLKGVDSTLKIQPAKLEDSAVYLCASSLGGLAGVETQYFGPGTRLLVL.

The chain couples TRBV7-2 to TRBJ2-5; TRBD1 matches at 12 bases. From germline, CDR1 is SGHTA and CDR2 FQGNSA. After removal of 2 bases from V and 4 bases from J, the junction contained 11 bases not matched to a gene. The CDR3 runs to 18 residues. The CDR3: CASSLWVVGTGGRETQYF. The CDR3 DNA reads TGTGCCAGCAGCTTATGGGTCGTGGGGACAGGGGGCCGAGAGACCCAGTACTTC.

V is TRBV28 and J is TRBJ1-4; 8 bases map to TRBD1. The CDR3 contains 15 residues. Unmatched junction bases numbered 8, after V lost 4 bases and J lost 7 bases. Germline assignment: CDR1 MDHEN and CDR2 SYDVKM. The CDR3: CASSSPGTGGEKLFF. In DNA, the CDR3 is TGTGCCAGCAGTTCCCCTGGGACAGGAGGTGAAAAACTGTTTTTT.

The chain is built from TRBV19 and TRBJ2-7, with TRBD1 identical over 7 bases. CDR1 is LNHDA and CDR2 is SQIVND in the germline V gene (reference sequence). The CDR3 extends over 14 amino acids. Trimming at V came to 2 bases and at J to 3 bases, leaving 4 bases not matched to a gene. The CDR3: CASSILGDSYEQYF. CDR3 in DNA: TGTGCCAGTAGTATACTTGGGGACAGCTACGAGCAGTACTTC.

V is TRBV3-1 (or the pseudogene TRBV3-2) and J is TRBJ1-6; D perhaps matches TRBD1 (5 bases). Germline CDR1 reads LGHDT; CDR2 reads YNNKEL (reference sequence). The CDR3 length is 16 residues. V shed 0 bases and J shed 9 bases, with 15 bases lying between them. This chain's CDR3 is CASSQDAGLVGSPLHF. DNA for the CDR3: TGTGCCAGCAGCCAAGATGCGGGGCTCGTTGGTTCACCCCTCCACTTT.

The chain has TRBV20-1 and TRBJ2-5, with D possibly TRBD2 on 6 matching bases. The CDR3 contains 14 residues. V was cut by 3 bases and J by 1 base, with 12 bases left in between. Germline values: CDR1 DFQATT, CDR2 SNEGSKA (reference sequence). This CDR3 reads CSASMGGFQETQYF. CDR3 in DNA: TGCAGTGCTAGTATGGGGGGATTCCAAGAGACCCAGTACTTC.